This T cell receptor (beta chain) came from a study of identical twins (dated by TCRdb to 2015 to 2016). In the study overall: To test whether fetal clonotypes persist, the study used deep sequencing on TCR alpha and beta repertoires from monozygotic twins, unrelated adults of various ages, and cord blood. To rule out contamination, the twin experiments were replicated at different times with different library preparation protocols. Summary of the overall study and its limitations: In beta out-of-frame sequences, excess twin sharing was weaker, because having fewer shared sequences lowered the signal-to-noise ratio. In monozygotic twins, recombination models systematically underestimated out-of-frame TCR alpha sharing, but the models matched the sharing seen between unrelated individuals. Zero-insertion analyses could be partly confounded by invariant T cells such as MAIT and iNKT, though diverse VJ usage argued against such confounding for most clonotypes. Abundant cord blood beta clonotypes had fewer insertions, young adult naive repertoires showed a similar but weaker trend, and memory repertoires showed no such trend. Because the same donors could not be followed over many years, the conclusions relied on cross-sectional statistical analysis. Compared with coincidental sharing between unrelated individuals, out-of-frame TCR alpha sequences shared between twins had an excess of sequences with low generation probability.

This clonotype has just a few counts. Its antigen remains undetermined. No base qualities exist here, and no much larger clone lies one base off it. The library was built by means of 5' RACE. The sample was run on an Illumina HiSeq 2000. A universal primer binding site was introduced by template switching, and a unique molecular identifier was present in the final cDNA, enabling accurate counting of TCR cDNA molecules. Specific primers in the conserved constant-segment region were used to synthesize first-strand cDNA for TCR alpha and beta chains. Each cDNA library was double barcoded, with a SMART-Mk sample barcode plus Illumina barcodes, to control for contamination. TruSeq adapter sequences, together with Illumina sample barcodes, were added in two successive PCR steps. The Illumina HiSeq platform was used with custom primers to sequence TCR alpha and beta cDNA libraries. From the authors' description of their analysis: Raw reads were processed with MiGEC to extract unique molecular identifiers, and MiXCR was used to determine CDR3 positions. Recombination models were inferred per individual with the repgenHMM and IGoR tools using an EM algorithm. Shared clonotype analysis was performed with the tcR package in R, normalizing sharing by the product of cloneset sizes. Out-of-frame nonproductive sequences were analyzed to study raw recombination free of thymic and clonal selection effects. TCRdb itself trimmed the public reads at Q25 with fastp, ran MiXCR and retained productive beta chains. When rows share a CDR3 protein, they turn into one entry using the most common DNA and genes. The V and J calls and clone size are TCRdb's, not the authors'. The sample table lists around 570,000 distinct CDR3 sequences, roughly 9.5% of them with a count of one. The ten biggest clones cover 2.5% to 3.5% of the sample.

Every donor was a healthy Caucasian. Three pairs of female monozygotic twins, all aged roughly 18 to 29 years, made up the twin cohort. Peripheral blood mononuclear cells were the source from which RNA for the TCR libraries was isolated. In addition, the sample was reused for a study of yellow fever vaccine responses in identical twins. As the second publication notes: According to the authors, the vaccine-induced T cell response in identical twins seemed to be partly convergent and partly specific to each individual. In the study, vaccine-responding T cell clones were precisely tracked in identical twins.

This clonotype was sampled from a woman in her late teens or twenties in good health. The source material was PBMCs.

The CDR3 region: CASSITVGLALLRTDTQYF. The base sequence is TGTGCCAGCAGTATAACTGTGGGACTAGCGCTTCTTCGCACAGATACGCAGTATTTT. The rearrangement combines TRBV7-8 with TRBJ2-3; 10 central nucleotides agree with TRBD2. Including cysteine and phenylalanine, the CDR3 has 19 amino acids. CDR3 DNA is the only sequence kept; it has 57 bases, read in frame from the first base. The germline V end is reduced by 6 bases and the J end by 1 base; junction bases left unmatched: 16. The germline V gene specifies SGHVS as CDR1 and FQNEAQ as CDR2.